This passage covers 32 T cell receptor beta chains from one sample sequenced in a study of blood T cell repertoires in COVID-19. Generated by immunoSEQ multiplex PCR, the TCRdb table keeps only in-frame clones and is missing some. The table lists over 350,000 clones, 70% to 90% of them singletons. The sequenced sample consisted of PBMCs or T cells enriched from blood (not recorded which). The receptors derive from a woman between 18 and 29 years old with acute COVID-19.

The chain carries TRBV6-5 and TRBJ2-3; TRBD2 might be the D (5 bases). V lost 6 bases to trimming and J lost 0 bases, with 13 bases between them. There are 15 residues in the CDR3. CDR1 is MNHEY and CDR2 is SVGAGI in the germline V gene. This CDR3 reads CASRQRRTSTDTQYF. The CDR3 region has the DNA TGTGCCAGCAGGCAGAGACGGACTAGCACAGATACGCAGTATTTT.

The chain links TRBV5-6 to TRBJ2-7, with TRBD2 matching over 7 bases. Unmatched junction bases numbered 9, after V lost 4 bases and J lost 2 bases. This CDR3 region has 15 residues. Germline CDR1 is SGHDT and CDR2 is YYEEEE. The CDR3 sequence is CASSRLSSGTYEQYF. The DNA for the CDR3 is TGTGCCAGCAGCCGCCTGTCTAGCGGAACCTACGAGCAGTACTTC.

The chain uses TRBV6-5 and TRBJ2-7, with TRBD1 matching over 9 bases. V shed 4 bases, J shed 6 bases, and the junction held 10 bases outside the gene matches. The CDR3 is 15 amino acids. Germline CDR1 is MNHEY and CDR2 is SVGAGI. CDR3 region: CASSFPGTGTFEQYF. Written as DNA, the CDR3 is TGTGCCAGCAGTTTCCCTGGGACAGGGACGTTCGAGCAGTACTTC.

This chain uses TRBV28 with TRBJ1-4, with D possibly being TRBD1 (5 bases). V lost 8 bases and J 3 bases, leaving 10 bases between the germline ends. Germline V CDR1 and CDR2: MDHEN, SYDVKM. CDR3 length equals 13 residues. In nucleotides, the CDR3 is TGTGCCAGCGGGGGGAGGCCTAATGAAAAACTGTTTTTT. Residues: CASGGRPNEKLFF. The full variable domain, completed using reference TRBV28 and TRBJ1-4, is DVKVTQSSRYLVKRTGEKVFLECVQDMDHENMFWYRQDPGLGLRLIYFSYDVKMKEKGDIPEGYSVSREKKERFSLILESASTNQTSMYLCASGGRPNEKLFFGSGTQLSVL.

The chain carries TRBV6-5 and TRBJ2-2; TRBD1 matches at 10 bases. The CDR3 has 16 residues. V lost 0 bases and J lost 8; bases outside the gene matches: 6. Germline CDR1 is MNHEY and CDR2 is SVGAGI. Here the CDR3 DNA reads TGTGCCAGCAGTTACTCGGGACAGGGGATGACGGGGGAGCTGTTTTTT. It specifies CASSYSGQGMTGELFF.

This clone was counted a few times. V usage is TRBV7-9 and J usage is TRBJ1-1; D perhaps matches TRBD1 (6 bases). Trimming took 1 base from V and 5 from J, leaving 11 bases between them. CDR1 is SEHNR, CDR2 FQNEAQ, per germline (reference sequence). This CDR3 is built from 14 residues. The CDR3: CASSLGYRDTEAFF. CDR3 in DNA: TGTGCCAGCAGCTTAGGTTACAGGGATACTGAAGCTTTCTTT.

The chain has TRBV11-2 and TRBJ1-1; D unresolved. There are 14 residues in the CDR3. Germline V gene lookup returns CDR1 SGHAT and CDR2 FQNNGV. V was shortened by 1 base and J by 2 bases, with 8 bases between the two germline ends. CDR3 sequence: CASSLVILNTEAFF. The CDR3 DNA reads TGTGCCAGCAGCTTAGTGATACTTAACACTGAAGCTTTCTTT.

The genes are TRBV21-1 and TRBJ2-3; TRBD2 reflects the table's D call only, with no check against the DNA. TRBV21-1 is shown as a pseudogene. The CDR3 consists of 16 residues. CDR3 bases: TGTGCCAGCAGCAAGATAGGAGAGCGGGAGTCAGATACGCAGTATTTT. Its protein is CASSKIGERESDTQYF.

This chain joins TRBV5-1 and TRBJ2-1, with 8 bases matching TRBD2. The V and J ends lost 4 bases and 7 bases, in that order; junction bases with no gene match: 13. This CDR3 has 16 amino acids. Germline V gene lookup returns CDR1 SGHRS and CDR2 YFSETQ. The CDR3 nucleotides are TGCGCCAGCAGCCTCTCGGGGAGCGGGAGTAGGAATGAGCAGTTCTTC. Encoded protein: CASSLSGSGSRNEQFF. Combining the CDR3 with reference TRBV5-1 and TRBJ2-1 gives the whole variable domain KAGVTQTPRYLIKTRGQQVTLSCSPISGHRSVSWYQQTPGQGLQFLFEYFSETQRNKGNFPGRFSGRQFSNSRSEMNVSTLELGDSALYLCASSLSGSGSRNEQFFGPGTRLTVL.

This clone showed up just a few times. The V call is TRBV25-1, the J call TRBJ1-5; TRBD1 might be the D (6 bases). The CDR3 totals 15 residues. Germline CDR1 MGHDK, CDR2 SYGVNS. Deletions cut 2 bases from V and 5 bases from J, with 13 bases between. This CDR3 is CASSEGTREDQPQHF. The CDR3 DNA follows: TGTGCCAGCAGTGAAGGGACAAGGGAAGATCAGCCCCAGCATTTT.

The chain employs TRBV30 and TRBJ1-3; D is possibly TRBD1 (6 bases). V was pared by 5 bases and J by 3 bases, with 20 bases between. The CDR3 sequence is 16 residues long. From germline, CDR1 is GTSNPN and CDR2 SVGIG (reference sequence). This CDR3 reads CAWANHGGGIGNTIYF. CDR3 DNA: TGTGCCTGGGCCAACCACGGGGGGGGCATTGGAAACACCATATATTTT.

V usage is TRBV27 and J usage is TRBJ2-7; TRBD1 might be the D (6 bases). This CDR3 spans 14 amino acids. Per germline, CDR1 MNHEY and CDR2 SMNVEV (reference sequence). V was clipped by 5 bases and J by 0 bases, with 11 bases between them. As DNA, the CDR3 is TGTGCCAGCAGTGGACAGAGCAGCTCCTACGAGCAGTACTTC. Residues: CASSGQSSSYEQYF.

The chain couples TRBV5-6 to TRBJ2-7; D is undetermined. Germline assignment: CDR1 SGHDT and CDR2 YYEEEE. V was pared by 1 base and J by 6 bases, with 14 bases between. This CDR3 comprises 14 residues. The CDR3 sequence: CASSLPSSFSEQYF. CDR3 bases: TGTGCCAGCAGCTTGCCTAGTAGCTTCTCCGAGCAGTACTTC. The variable domain in full, with the rest retrieved from reference TRBV5-6 and TRBJ2-7, is DAGVTQSPTHLIKTRGQQVTLRCSPKSGHDTVSWYQQALGQGPQFIFQYYEEEERQRGNFPDRFSGHQFPNYSSELNVNALLLGDSALYLCASSLPSSFSEQYFGPGTRLTVT.

V usage is TRBV2 and J usage is TRBJ1-2; D is unresolved. The CDR3 runs 13 residues. Germline lookup yields CDR1 SNHLY and CDR2 FYNNEI. The V and J ends lost 8 bases and 0 bases respectively, with 10 bases between them. The CDR3, as DNA: TGTGCCAGCCACAACGGGGCTAACTATGGCTACACCTTC. The encoded protein is CASHNGANYGYTF.

Notes on this clone: The same CDR3 also results from other DNA sequences found in this sample. The chain recombines TRBV5-4 with TRBJ2-5, with 16 bases aligning to TRBD2. The V gene's germline CDR1 is SGHNT and CDR2 YYREEE (reference sequence). V was pared by 4 bases and J by 5 bases, with 8 bases of the junction left unmatched. The CDR3 covers 17 residues. This chain's CDR3 is CASSPGLAGGPEETQYF. The DNA for the CDR3 is TGTGCCAGCAGCCCGGGACTAGCGGGGGGGCCCGAGGAGACCCAGTACTTC.

V usage is TRBV19 and J usage is TRBJ2-1; D gene ambiguous. The germline V gene encodes CDR1 LNHDA and CDR2 SQIVND (reference sequence). The CDR3 is 14 amino acids. With 3 bases removed from V and 0 bases from J, the gap between germline ends came to 6 bases. The CDR3 bases are TGTGCCAGTAGTATCGTGAGCTCCTACAATGAGCAGTTCTTC. This codes for CASSIVSSYNEQFF.

This chain connects TRBV7-2 to TRBJ1-6; 9 bases are a match to TRBD1. V lost 5 bases and J lost 5; bases outside the gene matches: 10. The CDR3 is 17 residues long. Germline V gene sequence: CDR1 SGHTA, CDR2 FQGNSA. In nucleotides, the CDR3 is TGTGCCAGCAGCATGTCGGGGACAGGGAGGAATAATTCACCCCTCCACTTT. Its protein is CASSMSGTGRNNSPLHF. Filled out from reference TRBV7-2 and TRBJ1-6, the complete variable domain reads GAGVSQSPSNKVTEKGKDVELRCDPISGHTALYWYRQSLGQGLEFLIYFQGNSAPDKSGLPSDRFSAERTGGSVSTLTIQRTQQEDSAVYLCASSMSGTGRNNSPLHFGNGTRLTVT.

This chain connects TRBV5-4 to TRBJ2-3; D unresolved. V was clipped by 4 bases and J by 5 bases, with 5 bases between them. There are 11 residues in the CDR3. Germline CDR1 reads SGHNT; CDR2 reads YYREEE (reference sequence). CDR3 DNA sequence: TGTGCCAGCAGCGATAGAGATACGCAGTATTTT. This encodes CASSDRDTQYF.

The chain uses TRBV12-5 and TRBJ2-7; 7 nucleotides match TRBD1. The V segment lost 7 bases and the J segment 6 bases; nucleotides outside the gene matches: 12. Germline V gene data show CDR1 as LGHNT and CDR2 as FRNRAP. CDR3 length equals 14 residues. CDR3 sequence (DNA): TGTGCTAGTGCGGTCGGGACAGACTTAACCGAGCAGTACTTC. It encodes CASAVGTDLTEQYF.

This clone was detected only once. V usage is TRBV28 and J usage is TRBJ2-7; unclear D gene. The V gene lost 5 bases and the J gene lost 3 bases, with 20 bases spanning the gap. There are 16 residues in the CDR3. CDR1 and CDR2 from the germline V gene are MDHEN and SYDVKM. CDR3 coding DNA: TGTGCCAGCAGTCTAACGCCACAGATTACCTACTACGAGCAGTACTTC. It yields the protein CASSLTPQITYYEQYF.

V is TRBV28 and J is TRBJ1-2; D unresolved. CDR1 and CDR2 from the germline V gene are MDHEN and SYDVKM. V was trimmed by 5 bases and J by 2 bases, leaving 6 bases between them. CDR3 length: 12 amino acids. The CDR3 spells CASSILNYGYTF. The CDR3 DNA reads TGTGCCAGCAGTATACTAAACTATGGCTACACCTTC.

The chain joins TRBV6-5 to TRBJ2-1; tentatively, D is TRBD2 (5 bases). This CDR3 contains 16 residues. V shed 2 bases and J shed 6 bases, with 17 bases lying between them. Germline-derived CDR1 and CDR2 are MNHEY and SVGAGI. The CDR3 DNA reads TGTGCCAGCAGTTACACCCTTCCGGGGTACGGCAATGAGCAGTTCTTC. It specifies CASSYTLPGYGNEQFF.

This chain joins TRBV11-2 and TRBJ2-1; TRBD1 aligns across 7 bases. Trimming at V came to 5 bases and at J to 13 bases, leaving 14 bases not matched to a gene. The germline V gene has CDR1 SGHAT and CDR2 FQNNGV. CDR3 size: 14 residues. The CDR3 nucleotides read TGTGCCAGCAGCCTAGGGACAGTAGGACGAAACCAGTTCTTC. The encoded protein is CASSLGTVGRNQFF.

The CDR3 DNA is TGTGCCAGCAGTTACAGTAGGACTGCAACTAATGAAAAACTGTTTTTT. Protein: CASSYSRTATNEKLFF. The chain combines TRBV6-2 or TRBV6-3 with TRBJ1-4; D not certain. The CDR3 is 16 residues long. Looked up from germline, CDR1 is MNHEY and CDR2 is SVGEGT. Trimming removed 2 bases from V and 0 bases from J, with 10 bases in between.

The V call is TRBV12-5, the J call TRBJ1-5; the match to TRBD1 covers 8 bases. CDR1 is LGHNT and CDR2 is FRNRAP in the germline V gene. This CDR3 is built from 15 residues. The V segment lost 0 bases and the J segment 7 bases; nucleotides outside the gene matches: 5. The CDR3 is CASGLVTGGGQPQHF. CDR3 DNA: TGTGCTAGTGGTTTGGTAACAGGGGGGGGACAGCCCCAGCATTTT.

V is TRBV11-2 and J is TRBJ2-5; a weak D match, TRBD1 (5 bases). The V end lost 2 bases, the J end lost 4 bases, and 14 bases lay between the germline ends. Looked up from germline, CDR1 is SGHAT and CDR2 is FQNNGV. The CDR3 covers 15 residues. This CDR3 is CASSLRKGVGETQYF. For the CDR3, the DNA is TGTGCCAGCAGCTTACGAAAAGGGGTTGGAGAGACCCAGTACTTC.

CDR3 nucleotides: TGTGCCAGCAGCTCAGGACTCGGCTACAATGAGCAGTTCTTC. Its protein is CASSSGLGYNEQFF. This sequence joins TRBV7-2 and TRBJ2-1; possibly TRBD2 for D (5 bases). V gave up 4 bases and J gave up 3 bases, with 10 bases separating them. The CDR3 totals 14 residues. Germline lookup yields CDR1 SGHTA and CDR2 FQGNSA.

This rearrangement joins TRBV4-2 to TRBJ2-2, with TRBD2 identical over 10 bases. The CDR3 is made up of 20 amino acids. After removal of 3 bases from V and 2 bases from J, the junction contained 15 bases not matched to a gene. Germline loops: CDR1 LGHNA, CDR2 YNFKEQ. The CDR3 here is CASSHLGMRTSGENTGELFF. CDR3 DNA: TGTGCCAGCAGCCACCTCGGAATGCGCACTAGCGGGGAAAACACCGGGGAGCTGTTTTTT.

The chain uses TRBV4-3 and TRBJ1-4; 7 bases match TRBD1. The CDR3 contains 14 residues. J was trimmed by 8 bases and V by 4 bases; bases with no gene match: 7. Germline V gene lookup returns CDR1 LGHNA and CDR2 YSLEER. CDR3 residues: CASSPLRRGEKLFF. The CDR3 nucleotides are TGCGCCAGCAGCCCCCTCCGCAGGGGGGAAAAACTGTTTTTT.

The chain links TRBV12-3 or TRBV12-4 to TRBJ1-4; D possibly corresponds to TRBD1 (5 bases). The ends were cut back, 6 bases at V and 4 bases at J, with 9 bases in the middle. This CDR3 has 13 amino acids. The DNA of the CDR3 is TGTGCCAGCAGCCGGGGGGTTAATGAAAAACTGTTTTTT. Its protein is CASSRGVNEKLFF.

The chain has TRBV2 and TRBJ2-1, with a tentative D call TRBD2 (6 bases). This CDR3 has 12 residues. Germline V gives CDR1 SNHLY, CDR2 FYNNEI. Trimming pared 3 bases from V and 9 bases from J, leaving 9 bases between. Written as DNA, the CDR3 is TGTGCCAGCAGTGAGACTAGGCGTGAGCAGTTCTTC. This sequence encodes CASSETRREQFF. The full variable domain, in which reference TRBV2 and TRBJ2-1 provide the parts outside the CDR3, is EPEVTQTPSHQVTQMGQEVILRCVPISNHLYFYWYRQILGQKVEFLVSFYNNEISEKSEIFDDQFSVERPDGSNFTLKIRSTKLEDSAMYFCASSETRREQFFGPGTRLTVL.

Comment on this clone: In the same sample, other DNA sequences code for this CDR3. The chain is built from TRBV28 and TRBJ1-5, with 8 bases that match TRBD1. V was pared by 6 bases and J by 2 bases, with 3 bases of the junction left unmatched. CDR1 and CDR2 (germline): MDHEN, SYDVKM. The CDR3 covers 14 residues. The CDR3, as DNA: TGTGCCAGCAGCCTGGGACAGGGCAATCAGCCCCAGCATTTT. Translating it yields CASSLGQGNQPQHF. Together with reference TRBV28 and TRBJ1-5, the CDR3 gives the full variable domain: DVKVTQSSRYLVKRTGEKVFLECVQDMDHENMFWYRQDPGLGLRLIYFSYDVKMKEKGDIPEGYSVSREKKERFSLILESASTNQTSMYLCASSLGQGNQPQHFGDGTRLSIL.